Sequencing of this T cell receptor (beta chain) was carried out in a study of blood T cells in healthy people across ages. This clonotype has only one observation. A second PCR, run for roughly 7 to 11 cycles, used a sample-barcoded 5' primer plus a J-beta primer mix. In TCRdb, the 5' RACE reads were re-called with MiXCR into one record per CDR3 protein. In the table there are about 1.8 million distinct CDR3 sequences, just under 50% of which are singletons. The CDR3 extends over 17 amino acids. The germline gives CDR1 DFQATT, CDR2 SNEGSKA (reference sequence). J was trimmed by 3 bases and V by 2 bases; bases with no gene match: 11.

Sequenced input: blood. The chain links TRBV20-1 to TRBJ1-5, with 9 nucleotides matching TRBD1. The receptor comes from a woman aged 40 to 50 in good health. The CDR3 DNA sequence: TGCAGTGCTAGACCTGGAGGACAGGGGATTACCAATCAGCCCCAGCATTTT. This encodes CSARPGGQGITNQPQHF.